This T cell receptor beta chain was recovered during a study of cytomegalovirus exposure and HLA in healthy donors. Study-level findings and limits: TCR beta sequences reportedly predicted the HLA-A and HLA-B alleles of most subjects accurately. Immune exposure information available was restricted to CMV serostatus. At a 0.05 false discovery rate, a later analysis found about 17,000 TCR beta sequences to be associated with HLA alleles. For TCR beta chains, V- and J-gene trimming was later linked to a missense DCLRE1C variant.

After removal of 2 bases from V and 8 bases from J, the junction contained 8 bases not matched to a gene. Germline values: CDR1 KGHSH, CDR2 LQKENI. This CDR3 has 15 amino acids. Concerning this clone: The antigen remains undetermined.

It was with 60 Vbeta and 13 Jbeta primers that the PCR ran. Only in-frame clones appear in the TCRdb table, and some are missing; sequencing was by immunoSEQ multiplex PCR. The repertoire holds some 220,000 clones, with approximately 82% as singletons. The chain has TRBV18 and TRBJ2-1, with TRBD1 matching over 8 bases. Sequencing was done on a sample of PBMCs. This clonotype was sampled from a woman in her thirties or forties in good health and CMV-seronegative. Here the CDR3 DNA reads TGTGCCAGCTCACCATCTCCAGGGGGCCGCGATGAGCAGTTCTTC. Translation: CASSPSPGGRDEQFF.